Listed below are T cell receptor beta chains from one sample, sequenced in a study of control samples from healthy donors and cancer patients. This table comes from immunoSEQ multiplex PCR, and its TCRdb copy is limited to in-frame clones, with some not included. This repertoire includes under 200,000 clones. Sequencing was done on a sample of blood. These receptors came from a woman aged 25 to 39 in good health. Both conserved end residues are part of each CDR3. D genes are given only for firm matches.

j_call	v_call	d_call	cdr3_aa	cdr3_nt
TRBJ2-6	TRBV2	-	CASSDGGFHSGANVLTF	TGTGCCAGCAGTGACGGGGGATTCCACTCTGGGGCCAACGTCCTGACTTTC
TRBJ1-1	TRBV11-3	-	CASSPGAGGEAFF	TGTGCCAGCAGCCCCGGGGCAGGAGGTGAAGCTTTCTTT
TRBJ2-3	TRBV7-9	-	CASSWWGSSTDTQYF	TGTGCCAGCAGCTGGTGGGGGTCGAGCACAGATACGCAGTATTTT
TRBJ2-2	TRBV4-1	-	CASSQEGGGTGELFF	TGCGCCAGCAGCCAAGAAGGGGGAGGCACCGGGGAGCTGTTTTTT
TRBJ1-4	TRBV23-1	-	CASSQSETFNEKLFF	TGCGCCAGCAGTCAATCCGAGACCTTTAATGAAAAACTGTTTTTT
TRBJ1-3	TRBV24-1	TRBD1	CATSDSGTGKNTIYF	TGTGCCACCAGTGATTCAGGGACAGGGAAAAACACCATATATTTT
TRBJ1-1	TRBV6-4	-	CASSDGQPNTEAFF	TGTGCCAGCAGTGACGGGCAGCCGAACACTGAAGCTTTCTTT
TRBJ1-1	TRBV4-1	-	CASSQDSRARTEAFF	TGCGCCAGCAGCCAAGATTCAAGGGCCCGTACTGAAGCTTTCTTT
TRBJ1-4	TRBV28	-	CASRNRNEKLFF	TGTGCCAGCAGAAACCGAAATGAAAAACTGTTTTTT
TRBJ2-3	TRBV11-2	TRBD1	CASSSQGYTQYF	TGTGCCAGCAGCTCACAGGGGTATACGCAGTATTTT
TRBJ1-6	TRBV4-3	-	CASSQGQIRSPLHF	TGCGCCAGCAGCCAAGGACAGATTAGATCACCCCTCCACTTT
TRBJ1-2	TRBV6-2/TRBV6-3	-	CASSLRSPGNPTSRYGYTF	TGTGCCAGCAGCCTAAGATCTCCCGGGAACCCAACATCTCGCTATGGCTACACCTTC
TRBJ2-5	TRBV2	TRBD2	CASSELAGGQETQYF	TGTGCCAGCAGTGAACTAGCGGGGGGTCAAGAGACCCAGTACTTC
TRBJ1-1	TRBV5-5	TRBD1	CASDRGQNTEAFF	TGTGCCAGTGACAGGGGACAGAACACTGAAGCTTTCTTT
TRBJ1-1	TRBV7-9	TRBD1	CASSPPDRLDTEAFF	TGTGCCAGCAGCCCACCGGACAGGTTGGACACTGAAGCTTTCTTT
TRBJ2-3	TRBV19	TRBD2	CASNTHGRIGGDTQYF	TGTGCCAGTAATACGCATGGACGCATCGGGGGGGATACGCAGTATTTT
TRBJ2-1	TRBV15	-	CATSKGLENEQFF	TGTGCCACCAGCAAAGGACTCGAGAATGAGCAGTTCTTC
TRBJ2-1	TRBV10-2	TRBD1	CASSGQGYNEQFF	TGCGCCAGCAGTGGACAGGGATACAATGAGCAGTTCTTC
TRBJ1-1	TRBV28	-	CASASWTEAFF	TGTGCCAGCGCCTCTTGGACTGAAGCTTTCTTT